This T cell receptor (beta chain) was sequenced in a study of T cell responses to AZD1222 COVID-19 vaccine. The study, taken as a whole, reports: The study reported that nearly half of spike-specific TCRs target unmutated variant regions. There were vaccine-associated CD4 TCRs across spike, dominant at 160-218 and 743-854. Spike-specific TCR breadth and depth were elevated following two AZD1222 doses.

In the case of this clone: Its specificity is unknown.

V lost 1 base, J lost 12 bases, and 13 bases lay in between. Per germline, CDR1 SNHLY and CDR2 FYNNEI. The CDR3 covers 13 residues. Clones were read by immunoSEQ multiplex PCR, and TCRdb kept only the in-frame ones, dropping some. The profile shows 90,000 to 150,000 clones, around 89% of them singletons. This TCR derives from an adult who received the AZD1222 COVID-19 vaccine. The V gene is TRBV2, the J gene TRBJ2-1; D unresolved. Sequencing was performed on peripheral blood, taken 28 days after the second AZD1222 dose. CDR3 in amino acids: CASSEDAGVGQFF. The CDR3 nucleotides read TGTGCCAGCAGTGAAGACGCAGGCGTAGGGCAGTTCTTC. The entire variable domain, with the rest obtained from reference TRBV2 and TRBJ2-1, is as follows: EPEVTQTPSHQVTQMGQEVILRCVPISNHLYFYWYRQILGQKVEFLVSFYNNEISEKSEIFDDQFSVERPDGSNFTLKIRSTKLEDSAMYFCASSEDAGVGQFFGPGTRLTVL.